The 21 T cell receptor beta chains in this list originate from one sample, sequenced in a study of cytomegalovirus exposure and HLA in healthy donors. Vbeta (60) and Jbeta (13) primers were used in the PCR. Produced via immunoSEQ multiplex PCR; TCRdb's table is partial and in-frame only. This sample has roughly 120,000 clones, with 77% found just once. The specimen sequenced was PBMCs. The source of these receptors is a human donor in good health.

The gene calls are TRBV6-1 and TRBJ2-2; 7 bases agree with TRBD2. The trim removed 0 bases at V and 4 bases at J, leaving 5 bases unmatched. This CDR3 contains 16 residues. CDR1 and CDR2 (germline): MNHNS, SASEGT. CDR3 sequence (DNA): TGTGCCAGCAGTGAAGCTGCGGGAGCGGGCACCGGGGAGCTGTTTTTT. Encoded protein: CASSEAAGAGTGELFF.

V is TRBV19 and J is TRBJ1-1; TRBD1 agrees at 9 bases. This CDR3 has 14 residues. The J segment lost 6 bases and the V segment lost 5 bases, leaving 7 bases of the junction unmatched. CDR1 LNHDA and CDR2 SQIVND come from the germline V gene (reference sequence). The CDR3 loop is CASSPGQGRAEAFF. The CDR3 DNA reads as TGTGCCAGTAGTCCCGGACAGGGGAGGGCTGAAGCTTTCTTT.

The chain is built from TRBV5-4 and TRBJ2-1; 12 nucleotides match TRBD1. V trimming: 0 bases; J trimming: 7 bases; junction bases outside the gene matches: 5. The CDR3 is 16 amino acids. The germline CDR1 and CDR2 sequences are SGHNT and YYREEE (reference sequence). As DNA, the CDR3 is TGTGCCAGCAGCTTGGGGGACAGGGGGCTTGAGAATGAGCAGTTCTTC. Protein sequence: CASSLGDRGLENEQFF.

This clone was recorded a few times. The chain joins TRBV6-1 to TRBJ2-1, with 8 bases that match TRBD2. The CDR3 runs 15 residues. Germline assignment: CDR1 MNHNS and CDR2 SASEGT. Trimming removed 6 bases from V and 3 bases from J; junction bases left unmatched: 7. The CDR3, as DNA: TGTGCCAGCAGAAGCGGGAGAGCGATCTACAATGAGCAGTTCTTC. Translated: CASRSGRAIYNEQFF.

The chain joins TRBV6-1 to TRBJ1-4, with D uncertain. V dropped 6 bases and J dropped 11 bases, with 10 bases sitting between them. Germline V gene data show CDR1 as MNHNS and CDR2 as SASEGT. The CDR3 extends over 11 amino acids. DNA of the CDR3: TGTGCCAGCAGCCTCTCCGGGAAACTGTTTTTT. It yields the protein CASSLSGKLFF.

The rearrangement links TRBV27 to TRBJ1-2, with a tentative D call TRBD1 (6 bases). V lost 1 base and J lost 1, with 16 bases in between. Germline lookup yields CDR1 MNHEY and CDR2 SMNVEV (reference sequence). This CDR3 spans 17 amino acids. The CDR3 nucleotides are TGTGCCAGCAGTTTATTAATTCGTGGCAGGGGTAACTATGGCTACACCTTC. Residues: CASSLLIRGRGNYGYTF.

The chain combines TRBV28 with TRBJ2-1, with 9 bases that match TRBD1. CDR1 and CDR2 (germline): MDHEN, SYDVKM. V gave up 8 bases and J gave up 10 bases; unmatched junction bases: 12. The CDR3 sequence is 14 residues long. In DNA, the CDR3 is TGTGCCAGCCGACAGGGGGGACCCCTCGTCGAGCAGTTCTTC. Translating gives CASRQGGPLVEQFF.

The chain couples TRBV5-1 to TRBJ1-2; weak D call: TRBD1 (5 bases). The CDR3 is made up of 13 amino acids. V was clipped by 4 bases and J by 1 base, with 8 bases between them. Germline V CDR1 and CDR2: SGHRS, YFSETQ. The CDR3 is CASSPDSNYGYTF. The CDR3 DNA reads TGCGCCAGCAGCCCTGACAGTAACTATGGCTACACCTTC.

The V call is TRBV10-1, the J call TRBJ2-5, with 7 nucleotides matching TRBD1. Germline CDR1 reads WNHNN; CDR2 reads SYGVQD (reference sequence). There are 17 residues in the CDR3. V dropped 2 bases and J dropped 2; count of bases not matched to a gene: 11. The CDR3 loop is CASSEPVFWDRQETQYF. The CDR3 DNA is TGCGCCAGCAGTGAGCCGGTGTTTTGGGACAGACAAGAGACCCAGTACTTC.

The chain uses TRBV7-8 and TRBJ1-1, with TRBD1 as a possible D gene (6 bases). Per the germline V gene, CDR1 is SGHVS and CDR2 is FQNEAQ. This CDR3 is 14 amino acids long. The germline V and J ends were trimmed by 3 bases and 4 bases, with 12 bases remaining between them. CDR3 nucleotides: TGTGCCAGCAGCTTCCGGGGCAGGGGCACTGAAGCTTTCTTT. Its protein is CASSFRGRGTEAFF.

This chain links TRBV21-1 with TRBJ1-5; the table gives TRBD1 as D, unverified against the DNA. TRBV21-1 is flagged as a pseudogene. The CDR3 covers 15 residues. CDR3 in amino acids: CASSGPGQGDQPQHF. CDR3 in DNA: TGTGCCAGCAGCGGACCGGGACAGGGGGATCAGCCCCAGCATTTT.

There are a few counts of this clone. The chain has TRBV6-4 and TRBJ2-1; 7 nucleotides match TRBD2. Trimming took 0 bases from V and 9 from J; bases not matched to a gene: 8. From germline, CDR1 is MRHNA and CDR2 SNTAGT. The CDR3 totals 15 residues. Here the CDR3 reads CASSDSTSMGTEQFF. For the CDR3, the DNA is TGTGCCAGCAGTGACTCGACTAGCATGGGAACTGAGCAGTTCTTC.

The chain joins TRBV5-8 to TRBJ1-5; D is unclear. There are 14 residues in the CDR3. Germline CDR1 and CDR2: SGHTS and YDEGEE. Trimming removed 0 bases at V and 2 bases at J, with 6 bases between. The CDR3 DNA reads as TGTGCCAGCAGCTTGGATCAGGGCAATCAGCCCCAGCATTTT. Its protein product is CASSLDQGNQPQHF.

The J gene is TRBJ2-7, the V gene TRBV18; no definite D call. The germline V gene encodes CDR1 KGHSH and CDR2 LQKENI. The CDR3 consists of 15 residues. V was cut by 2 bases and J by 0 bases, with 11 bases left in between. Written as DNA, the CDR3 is TGTGCCAGCTCACCAACGCGACAAAGCTCCTACGAGCAGTACTTC. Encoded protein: CASSPTRQSSYEQYF. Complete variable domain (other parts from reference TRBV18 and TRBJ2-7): NAGVMQNPRHLVRRRGQEARLRCSPMKGHSHVYWYRQLPEEGLKFMVYLQKENIIDESGMPKERFSAEFPKEGPSILRIQQVVRGDSAAYFCASSPTRQSSYEQYFGPGTRLTVT.

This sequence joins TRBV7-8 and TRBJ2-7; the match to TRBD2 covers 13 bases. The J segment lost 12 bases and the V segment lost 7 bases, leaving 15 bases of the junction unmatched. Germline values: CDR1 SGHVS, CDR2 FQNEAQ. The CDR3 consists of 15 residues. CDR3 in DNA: TGTGCCAGCACCTCACTAGCGGGAGGGCAGGAACTTCGGTACTTC. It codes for CASTSLAGGQELRYF.

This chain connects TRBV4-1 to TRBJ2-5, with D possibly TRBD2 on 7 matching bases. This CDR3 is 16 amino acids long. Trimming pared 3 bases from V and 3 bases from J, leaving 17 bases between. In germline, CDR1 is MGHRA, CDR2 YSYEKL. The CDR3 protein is CASSHPPGGTEETQYF. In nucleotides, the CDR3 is TGCGCCAGCAGCCACCCCCCGGGGGGCACGGAAGAGACCCAGTACTTC.

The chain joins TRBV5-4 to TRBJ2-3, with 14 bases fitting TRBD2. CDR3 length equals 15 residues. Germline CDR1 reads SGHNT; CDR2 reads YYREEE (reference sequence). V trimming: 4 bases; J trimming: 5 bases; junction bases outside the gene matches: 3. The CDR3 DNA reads TGTGCCAGCAGCCTGACTAGCGGGAGGGGAGATACGCAGTATTTT. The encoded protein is CASSLTSGRGDTQYF.

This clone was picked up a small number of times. CDR3: CASSFSGQGSYEQYF. The CDR3 coding sequence is TGTGCCAGCAGCTTTTCGGGACAGGGGTCCTACGAGCAGTACTTC. The chain combines TRBV5-4 with TRBJ2-7; 10 positions match TRBD1. V was clipped by 2 bases and J by 1 base; unmatched bases: 3. This CDR3 is 15 amino acids long. CDR1 and CDR2 from the germline V gene are SGHNT and YYREEE (reference sequence).

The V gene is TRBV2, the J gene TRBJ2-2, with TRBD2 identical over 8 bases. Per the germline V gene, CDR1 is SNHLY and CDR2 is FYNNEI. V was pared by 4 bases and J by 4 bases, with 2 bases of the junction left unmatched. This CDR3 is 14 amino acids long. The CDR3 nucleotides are TGTGCCAGCAGTGTTACTAGCGGCACCGGGGAGCTGTTTTTT. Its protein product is CASSVTSGTGELFF.

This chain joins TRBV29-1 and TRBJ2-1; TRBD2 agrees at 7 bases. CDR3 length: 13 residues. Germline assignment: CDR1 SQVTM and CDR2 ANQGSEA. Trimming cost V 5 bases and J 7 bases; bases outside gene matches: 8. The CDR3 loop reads CSVPPSGTNEQFF. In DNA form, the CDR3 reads TGCAGCGTTCCCCCCAGCGGGACGAATGAGCAGTTCTTC.

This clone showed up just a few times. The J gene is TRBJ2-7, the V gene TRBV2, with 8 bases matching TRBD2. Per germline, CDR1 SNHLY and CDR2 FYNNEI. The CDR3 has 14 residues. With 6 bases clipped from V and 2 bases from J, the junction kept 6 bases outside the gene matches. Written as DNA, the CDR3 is TGTGCCAGCAGGGCTAGCGGGTTAGCCTACGAGCAGTACTTC. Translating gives CASRASGLAYEQYF. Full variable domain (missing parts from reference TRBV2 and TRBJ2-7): EPEVTQTPSHQVTQMGQEVILRCVPISNHLYFYWYRQILGQKVEFLVSFYNNEISEKSEIFDDQFSVERPDGSNFTLKIRSTKLEDSAMYFCASRASGLAYEQYFGPGTRLTVT.